These 15 T cell receptor beta chains were sequenced from one sample in a study of CD8+ T cells in alopecia areata. Extracted RNA was reverse transcribed into cDNA, the sequencing template. Using immunoSEQ multiplex PCR, the repertoire was profiled, and TCRdb retains in-frame clones only, with some absent. The data hold about 180,000 clones, with about 47% observed a single time. The treatment: oral pan-JAK inhibitor, 5-10 mg twice daily. The sequencing used CD8+ T cells sorted from blood, collected around week 54, from a patient treated with tofacitinib. Receptor source: a human donor with alopecia areata.

The chain links TRBV6-5 to TRBJ1-2; 7 nucleotides line up with TRBD1. CDR1 and CDR2 (germline): MNHEY, SVGAGI. The CDR3 consists of 16 residues. V lost 3 bases, J lost 1 base, and 8 bases stayed unmatched. CDR3 region: CASSYQGGLDNYGYTF. The CDR3 DNA sequence: TGTGCCAGCAGTTATCAAGGGGGCCTTGATAACTATGGCTACACCTTC.

This clone has just one count. This chain uses TRBV6-6 with TRBJ2-5; 11 nucleotides agree with TRBD2. The CDR3 has 15 residues. The germline CDR1 and CDR2 sequences are MNHNY and SVGAGI (reference sequence). The J segment lost 4 bases and the V segment lost 5 bases, leaving 6 bases of the junction unmatched. The CDR3 nucleotides are TGTGCCAGCAGTGCACTAGCGGGGGTTGGAGAGACCCAGTACTTC. As protein: CASSALAGVGETQYF.

The V call is TRBV18, the J call TRBJ2-1; perhaps TRBD2 as D (5 bases). The ends were cut back, 6 bases at V and 7 bases at J, with 7 bases in the middle. CDR3 length: 11 amino acids. CDR1 KGHSH and CDR2 LQKENI come from the germline V gene. The CDR3: CASSGGNEQFF. CDR3 coding DNA: TGTGCCAGCTCGGGCGGGAATGAGCAGTTCTTC.

Turning to this clone: The sample holds other DNA sequences that translate to the same CDR3. The chain combines TRBV5-1 with TRBJ2-2; no definite D call. Trimming shortened V by 1 base and J by 2 bases, and 0 bases separated the two germline ends. CDR1 and CDR2 from the germline V gene are SGHRS and YFSETQ. CDR3 length: 12 residues. The CDR3 coding sequence is TGCGCCAGCAGCTTGAACACCGGGGAGCTGTTTTTT. Protein sequence: CASSLNTGELFF.

V usage is TRBV5-4 and J usage is TRBJ1-1; D may be TRBD1 (6 bases). From germline, CDR1 is SGHNT and CDR2 YYREEE (reference sequence). This CDR3 spans 16 amino acids. The V end was cut by 7 bases, the J end by 4 bases, with 23 bases between. Here the CDR3 DNA reads TGTGCCAGCGGCCTACCGGGACACCCCTGGAGCACTGAAGCTTTCTTT. Protein sequence: CASGLPGHPWSTEAFF.

Only a few counts were recorded for this clone. This chain links TRBV7-6 with TRBJ1-1; perhaps TRBD1 as D (5 bases). Germline V gene data show CDR1 as SGHVS and CDR2 as FNYEAQ. The CDR3 loop spans 13 amino acids. The V end lost 0 bases, the J end lost 6 bases, and 8 bases lay between the germline ends. CDR3 coding DNA: TGTGCCAGCAGCTTAGCGCAGGGAGCTGAAGCTTTCTTT. It translates to CASSLAQGAEAFF. The complete variable domain, with remaining parts taken from reference TRBV7-6 and TRBJ1-1, reads GAGVSQSPRYKVTKRGQDVALRCDPISGHVSLYWYRQALGQGPEFLTYFNYEAQQDKSGLPNDRFSAERPEGSISTLTIQRTEQRDSAMYRCASSLAQGAEAFFGQGTRLTVV.

A few counts support this clone. Other DNA sequences in the same sample also yield this CDR3. The genes are TRBV30 and TRBJ1-2, with 7 bases identical to TRBD1. The germline gives CDR1 GTSNPN, CDR2 SVGIG (reference sequence). The length of the CDR3 is 12 residues. V dropped 1 base and J dropped 4; count of bases not matched to a gene: 0. The DNA of the CDR3 is TGTGCCTGGAGTGCAGGGGGCTATGGCTACACCTTC. It codes for CAWSAGGYGYTF.

The chain couples TRBV30 to TRBJ1-5; 7 nucleotides align to TRBD1. Germline V gene lookup returns CDR1 GTSNPN and CDR2 SVGIG (reference sequence). V trimming: 2 bases; J trimming: 3 bases; junction bases outside the gene matches: 7. The CDR3 spans 15 residues. The CDR3 loop is CAWSTKGQNNQPQHF. The CDR3 DNA reads as TGTGCCTGGAGTACGAAGGGACAGAACAATCAGCCCCAGCATTTT. Full variable domain (remainder filled in from reference TRBV30 and TRBJ1-5): SQTIHQWPATLVQPVGSPLSLECTVEGTSNPNLYWYRQAAGRGLQLLFYSVGIGQISSEVPQNLSASRPQDRQFILSSKKLLLSDSGFYLCAWSTKGQNNQPQHFGDGTRLSIL.

The chain has TRBV7-2 and TRBJ2-7; D possibly corresponds to TRBD1 (5 bases). This CDR3 spans 15 amino acids. Trimming shortened V by 1 base and J by 6 bases, and 16 bases separated the two germline ends. Germline CDR1 and CDR2: SGHTA and FQGNSA. CDR3 coding DNA: TGTGCCAGCAGCTTAGTCCCAGGGCTTCGCGGCGAGCAGTACTTC. This gives the protein CASSLVPGLRGEQYF.

This clone came up a few times. Other DNA sequences in the sample encode the same CDR3. J is TRBJ1-5 and V is TRBV29-1; a possible D gene is TRBD1 (5 bases). Trimming stripped 7 bases from V and 1 base from J, with 8 bases between. Germline V lookup: CDR1 SQVTM, CDR2 ANQGSEA. The CDR3 has 12 residues. The CDR3: CSARDSNQPQHF. CDR3 in DNA: TGCAGCGCTAGGGACAGCAATCAGCCCCAGCATTTT.

The chain recombines TRBV27 with TRBJ1-1; D not resolved. The germline V gene has CDR1 MNHEY and CDR2 SMNVEV (reference sequence). The CDR3 contains 15 residues. Trimming cost V 5 bases and J 4 bases, with 17 bases left between them. Here the CDR3 DNA reads TGTGCCAGCAGTAAGAGGGTGAAAGGGAGCACTGAAGCTTTCTTT. Translation: CASSKRVKGSTEAFF.

This clone showed up just a few times. The V call is TRBV10-3, the J call TRBJ2-6; 8 nucleotides align to TRBD1. The CDR3 loop spans 17 amino acids. J lost 0 bases, V lost 3 bases, and 4 bases had no gene match. Germline CDR1 is ENHRY and CDR2 is SYGVKD. This CDR3 reads CAISDGTGYSGANVLTF. DNA for the CDR3: TGTGCCATCAGTGATGGGACAGGCTACTCTGGGGCCAACGTCCTGACTTTC.

Worth noting for this clone: Within the sample, other DNA sequences also encode this same CDR3. V gene TRBV27 combines with J gene TRBJ2-1, with unresolved D. Germline-derived CDR1 and CDR2 are MNHEY and SMNVEV (reference sequence). There are 11 residues in the CDR3. Trimming left V 5 bases short and J 7 bases short, with 6 bases between. CDR3 coding DNA: TGTGCCAGCAGTCTCGGAAATGAGCAGTTCTTC. Protein sequence: CASSLGNEQFF.

The chain carries TRBV4-3 and TRBJ2-3; D is tentatively TRBD1 or TRBD2 (5 bases each). The CDR3 runs 14 residues. The V end was cut by 4 bases, the J end by 4 bases, with 12 bases between. Looked up from germline, CDR1 is LGHNA and CDR2 is YSLEER. The chain's CDR3 is CASSRGTGSDTQYF. The DNA for the CDR3 is TGCGCCAGCAGCCGAGGGACCGGGTCAGATACGCAGTATTTT.

The gene calls are TRBV11-2 and TRBJ2-3, with 9 bases matching TRBD1. CDR3 size: 16 residues. Trimming took 1 base from V and 1 from J; bases not matched to a gene: 3. The V gene's germline CDR1 is SGHAT and CDR2 FQNNGV. Here the CDR3 DNA reads TGTGCCAGCAGCTTAGTACAGGGGGCTGGCACAGATACGCAGTATTTT. Amino acids: CASSLVQGAGTDTQYF.